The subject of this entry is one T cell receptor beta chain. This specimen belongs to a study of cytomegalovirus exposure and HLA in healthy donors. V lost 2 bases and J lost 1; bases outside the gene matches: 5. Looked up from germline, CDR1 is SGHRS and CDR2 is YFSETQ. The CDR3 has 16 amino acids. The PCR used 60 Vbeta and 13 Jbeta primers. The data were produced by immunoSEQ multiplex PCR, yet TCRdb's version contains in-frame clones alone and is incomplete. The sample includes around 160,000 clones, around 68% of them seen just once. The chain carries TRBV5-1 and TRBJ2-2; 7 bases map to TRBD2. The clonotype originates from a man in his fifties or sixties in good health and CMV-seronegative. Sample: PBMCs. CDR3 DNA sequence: TGCGCCAGCAGCTTAACAGCGGGGCTGAACACCGGGGAGCTGTTTTTT. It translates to CASSLTAGLNTGELFF.